This record covers a single T cell receptor (beta chain). Antigen specificity is unknown. The data stem from a study of CXCR3-negative and CXCR3-positive naive CD8 T cells. Study context: Summed over all libraries, TRB reads came to 110 million to 150 million, with about 1.5 +/- 0.3 million per library.

UMI-labeled 5' RACE yielded the TRB cDNA libraries. TCRdb reanalyzed the 5' RACE reads, giving one entry per CDR3 protein sequence and no DNA. The repertoire table contains 75,000 to 100,000 distinct CDR3 sequences. Germline V gene data show CDR1 as SEHNR and CDR2 as FQNEAQ (reference sequence). The CDR3 is 15 residues long. Study findings and constraints: Memory cells showed distinct TRBV-TRBJ patterns, while the two naive subsets matched. Each naive subset displayed comparably high diversity, whereas memory CD8+ cells displayed much lower diversity. For the naive subsets, surface CD5 was similar, and TCR strength was inferred from TRB CDR3 properties.

The chain employs TRBV7-9 and TRBJ1-2. The receptor was isolated from a human donor in good health. Some clones in this sample may be carry-over from other donors' samples. Sequenced: naive CXCR3- CD8+ T cells from blood. Subset described: CD45RO-CCR7+CD27+CD95- naive CD8+ T cells lacking CXCR3 (TNR3-). CDR3: CASSLVDGIPMGYTF.